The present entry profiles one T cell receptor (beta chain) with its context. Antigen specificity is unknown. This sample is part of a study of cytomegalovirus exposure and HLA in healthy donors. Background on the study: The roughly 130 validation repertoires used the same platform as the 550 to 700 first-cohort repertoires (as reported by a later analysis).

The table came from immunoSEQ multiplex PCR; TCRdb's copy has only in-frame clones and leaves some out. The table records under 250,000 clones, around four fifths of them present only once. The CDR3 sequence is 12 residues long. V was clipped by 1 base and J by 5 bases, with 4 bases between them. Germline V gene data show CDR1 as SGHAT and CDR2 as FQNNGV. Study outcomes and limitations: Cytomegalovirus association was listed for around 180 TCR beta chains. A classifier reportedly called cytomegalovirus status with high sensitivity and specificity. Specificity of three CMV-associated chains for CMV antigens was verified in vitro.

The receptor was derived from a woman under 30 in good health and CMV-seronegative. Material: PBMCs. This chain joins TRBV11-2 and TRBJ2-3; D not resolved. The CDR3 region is CASSLGGDTQYF. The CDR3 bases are TGTGCCAGCAGCTTAGGTGGAGATACGCAGTATTTT.